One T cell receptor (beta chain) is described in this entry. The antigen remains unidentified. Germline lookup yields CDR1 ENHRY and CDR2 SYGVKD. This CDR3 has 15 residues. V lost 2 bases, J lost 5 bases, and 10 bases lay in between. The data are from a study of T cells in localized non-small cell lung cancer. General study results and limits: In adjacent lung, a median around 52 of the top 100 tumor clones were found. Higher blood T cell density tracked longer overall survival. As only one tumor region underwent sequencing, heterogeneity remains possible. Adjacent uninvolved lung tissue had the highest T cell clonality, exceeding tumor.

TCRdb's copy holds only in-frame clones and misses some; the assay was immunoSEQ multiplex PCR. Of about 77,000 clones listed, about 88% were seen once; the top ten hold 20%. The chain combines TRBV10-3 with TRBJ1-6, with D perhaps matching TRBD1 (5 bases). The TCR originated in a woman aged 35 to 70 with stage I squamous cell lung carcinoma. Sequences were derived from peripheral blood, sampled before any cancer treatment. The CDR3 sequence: CAISEGGWNNSPLHF. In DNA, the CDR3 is TGTGCCATCAGTGAGGGGGGGTGGAATAATTCACCCCTCCACTTT.